The entry below describes one T cell receptor (beta chain). This CDR3 has 14 amino acids. CDR1 and CDR2 from the germline V gene are LNHDA and SQIVND (reference sequence). Between the trimmed V and J ends, which lost 2 bases and 7 bases, there was a span of 14 bases. As originally analysed: From reference gene primer amplification, estimates of nucleated cell counts were derived. Clones were sequenced by immunoSEQ multiplex PCR, and TCRdb holds only the in-frame ones, with some missing. The DNA gave D and trimming, while V, J and clone size come from that table. The table includes more than 200,000 clones, approximately 90% detected once. The data were obtained in a study of blood T cell repertoires in COVID-19. Study-wide background: Sites across the United States, Italy and Spain contributed samples from acute and convalescent COVID-19. In each case, the material was cDNA or gDNA derived from T cells, B-cell-depleted T cells, or PBMCs.

The origin of this receptor is a man aged 50-60 years with acute or convalescent COVID-19. The J gene is TRBJ2-5, the V gene TRBV19; maybe TRBD1 (7 bases). The specimen sequenced was peripheral blood. The CDR3 protein is CASSIQEGALTQYF. The CDR3 bases are TGTGCCAGTAGTATACAGGAGGGGGCTTTGACCCAGTACTTC.